This record looks at one T cell receptor (beta chain) sequence and its context. Its antigen is as yet unknown. PCR amplification relied on 60 Vbeta primers (plus 13 Jbeta primers). Clones were read by immunoSEQ multiplex PCR, and TCRdb kept only the in-frame ones, dropping some. The table records about 140,000 clones, about 80% of them present only once. The entry originates in a study of cytomegalovirus exposure and HLA in healthy donors. Study-wide context: HLA-typed donors contributed some 77 million unique TCRs, which were held in an early data release.

With 3 bases removed from V and 3 bases from J, the gap between germline ends came to 12 bases. The CDR3 covers 15 residues. Germline V gene lookup returns CDR1 MDHEN and CDR2 SYDVKM. Notes on the study in general: In a later analysis, TCR beta V- and J-gene trimming showed a link to a missense DCLRE1C variant. It was taken for granted in presence/absence analyses that sequencing depth across donors was roughly uniform. While the bulk of TCR sequences proved rare, some public TCRs turned up in many donors.

This sequence joins TRBV28 and TRBJ1-5; a possible D gene is TRBD1 (5 bases). The sample comprised PBMCs. The source is a man aged 25-40 years in good health and CMV-seropositive. Written as DNA, the CDR3 is TGTGCCAGCAGTTTGCGGCAGGGCTCCAATCAGCCCCAGCATTTT. As protein: CASSLRQGSNQPQHF.